This T cell receptor beta chain was captured by sequencing in a study of blood T cell repertoires in COVID-19. Germline-derived CDR1 and CDR2 are DFQATT and SNEGSKA (reference sequence). Between the trimmed V and J ends, which lost 6 bases and 9 bases, there was a span of 6 bases. CDR3 size: 10 residues. Measured with immunoSEQ multiplex PCR; TCRdb has only the in-frame clones, and not every one. Here the sample spans about 200,000 clones, 75% to 85% being singletons. The specimen was peripheral blood. The V and J genes are TRBV20-1 and TRBJ1-6; D gene uncertain. This receptor was taken from a human donor in a cohort sampled during active COVID-19. CDR3 in amino acids: CSASPSPLHF. CDR3 nucleotides: TGCAGTGCGAGCCCTTCACCCCTCCACTTT.